These 27 T cell receptor beta chains share one sample of origin, sequenced in a study of T cell responses to AZD1222 COVID-19 vaccine (dated by TCRdb to about 2021). The sample's time point label is to be understood as: about 28 days (+/-7) after the second vaccine dose. The library was made by the immunoSEQ multiplex PCR assay. The table comes from immuneACCESS by way of TCRdb, which keeps in-frame sequences with V and J called. Part of the clones is missing from these tables; in studies checked, under half for an unresolved V gene and the rest for unknown reasons. The sample table lists hundreds of thousands of clones, 94% of them with a count of one. The ten largest clones take up 0.55% of the sample. Here the sequenced sample was peripheral blood, taken 28 days after the second AZD1222 dose. Every receptor here comes from an adult who received the AZD1222 COVID-19 vaccine.

The J gene is TRBJ2-7, the V gene TRBV7-9; maybe TRBD2 (6 bases). The V gene's germline CDR1 is SEHNR and CDR2 FQNEAQ (reference sequence). V was cut by 4 bases and J by 5 bases, with 15 bases left in between. The CDR3 contains 14 residues. In DNA, the CDR3 is TGTGCCAGCAGCTCCCAGGTCGGGAGAAACGAGCAGTACTTC. Protein: CASSSQVGRNEQYF.

The V call is TRBV7-2, the J call TRBJ2-1; D is undetermined. The V gene's germline CDR1 is SGHTA and CDR2 FQGNSA. Trimming removed 3 bases from V and 1 base from J, with 7 bases in between. The CDR3 extends over 14 amino acids. The chain's CDR3 is CASSFDRSYNEQFF. The CDR3 DNA reads TGTGCCAGCAGCTTTGACCGGTCCTACAATGAGCAGTTCTTC.

The rearrangement uses TRBV5-4 and TRBJ2-1; perhaps TRBD1 as D (7 bases). V was trimmed by 4 bases and J by 7 bases, leaving 15 bases between them. CDR3 length equals 14 residues. The germline V gene has CDR1 SGHNT and CDR2 YYREEE (reference sequence). DNA of the CDR3: TGTGCCAGCAGCGCCCAGGGGGGAGGTAATGAGCAGTTCTTC. It is translated as CASSAQGGGNEQFF.

The CDR3 is CASSPAALNTGELFF. CDR3 nucleotide sequence: TGTGCCAGCTCACCGGCGGCCCTGAACACCGGGGAGCTGTTTTTT. The genes are TRBV18 and TRBJ2-2, with unresolved D. CDR1 and CDR2 (germline): KGHSH, LQKENI. V shed 3 bases and J shed 1 base, with 9 bases lying between them. The CDR3 has 15 amino acids.

The gene calls are TRBV2 and TRBJ1-5; D is unresolved. CDR1 and CDR2 from the germline V gene are SNHLY and FYNNEI. Trimming stripped 4 bases from V and 6 bases from J, with 4 bases between. This CDR3 has 11 amino acids. The CDR3 here is CASSAGQPQHF. CDR3 DNA sequence: TGTGCCAGCAGTGCGGGTCAGCCCCAGCATTTT.

The gene calls are TRBV4-1 and TRBJ1-2; possible D gene TRBD1, 5 bases. V lost 4 bases and J lost 4, with 31 bases in between. There are 20 residues in the CDR3. Germline CDR1 is MGHRA and CDR2 is YSYEKL. The CDR3 nucleotides read TGCGCCAGCAGCCCAGGGATCCGCACGACAGTCGCACGGTTGACCTATGGCTACACCTTC. It codes for CASSPGIRTTVARLTYGYTF.

This chain connects TRBV7-3 to TRBJ2-1; 8 positions match TRBD2. The CDR3 extends over 17 amino acids. Trimming took 2 bases from V and 10 from J; bases not matched to a gene: 16. The germline V gene encodes CDR1 SGHTA and CDR2 FQGTGA. The CDR3 region is CASSLVPPGLGALEQFF. The CDR3 region has the DNA TGTGCCAGCAGCTTAGTCCCCCCGGGACTAGGGGCTTTAGAGCAGTTCTTC.

The rearrangement links TRBV7-9 to TRBJ1-2; no firm D call. The CDR3 has 12 amino acids. V lost 0 bases and J 10 bases, leaving 9 bases between the germline ends. Germline V gene data show CDR1 as SEHNR and CDR2 as FQNEAQ (reference sequence). This CDR3 reads CASSLAGGLYTF. As DNA, the CDR3 is TGTGCCAGCAGCTTAGCAGGCGGGCTCTACACCTTC.

This clone was seen only once. V and J are TRBV18 and TRBJ1-6, with D tentatively TRBD1 (5 bases). Germline CDR1 is KGHSH and CDR2 is LQKENI. V gave up 6 bases and J gave up 7 bases, with 16 bases separating them. This CDR3 has 15 amino acids. The CDR3 region is CASSDLGQGNSPLHF. The CDR3 bases are TGTGCCAGCTCTGACCTGGGGCAGGGCAATTCACCCCTCCACTTT.

The chain carries TRBV5-1 and TRBJ2-3; D might be TRBD2 (6 bases). Germline V gene lookup returns CDR1 SGHRS and CDR2 YFSETQ. The V gene lost 0 bases and the J gene lost 5 bases, with 16 bases spanning the gap. The CDR3 contains 16 residues. CDR3 sequence (DNA): TGCGCCAGCAGCTTGGAAGGCGGGGTTTGGGGAGATACGCAGTATTTT. Protein: CASSLEGGVWGDTQYF. The full variable domain, with the rest looked up from reference TRBV5-1 and TRBJ2-3, is KAGVTQTPRYLIKTRGQQVTLSCSPISGHRSVSWYQQTPGQGLQFLFEYFSETQRNKGNFPGRFSGRQFSNSRSEMNVSTLELGDSALYLCASSLEGGVWGDTQYFGPGTRLTVL.

The chain joins TRBV20-1 to TRBJ2-1; unclear D gene. CDR1 is DFQATT, CDR2 SNEGSKA, per germline (reference sequence). V dropped 6 bases and J dropped 3 bases, with 6 bases sitting between them. The CDR3 has 11 amino acids. The CDR3 reads CSAPDYNEQFF. The CDR3 DNA sequence: TGCAGTGCGCCTGACTACAATGAGCAGTTCTTC.

This chain uses TRBV19 with TRBJ1-1; D call uncertain. Germline loops: CDR1 LNHDA, CDR2 SQIVND (reference sequence). CDR3 length: 15 residues. Trimming stripped 5 bases from V and 3 bases from J, with 16 bases between. The DNA of the CDR3 is TGTGCCAGTAGTCCGAGGGCCCCCCCGCACACTGAAGCTTTCTTT. Residues: CASSPRAPPHTEAFF.

The chain carries TRBV7-9 and TRBJ2-3; D gene uncertain. Trimming removed 5 bases at V and 3 bases at J, with 9 bases between. This CDR3 region has 13 residues. CDR1 and CDR2 (germline): SEHNR, FQNEAQ (reference sequence). CDR3 region: CASSPDGTDTQYF. In DNA form, the CDR3 reads TGTGCCAGCAGCCCGGACGGGACAGATACGCAGTATTTT. Full variable domain (missing parts from reference TRBV7-9 and TRBJ2-3): DTGVSQNPRHKITKRGQNVTFRCDPISEHNRLYWYRQTLGQGPEFLTYFQNEAQLEKSRLLSDRFSAERPKGSFSTLEIQRTEQGDSAMYLCASSPDGTDTQYFGPGTRLTVL.

This chain joins TRBV9 and TRBJ1-2; D perhaps matches TRBD1 (6 bases). The CDR3 runs 13 residues. V was cut by 2 bases and J by 8 bases, with 13 bases left in between. Germline CDR1 SGDLS, CDR2 YYNGEE. CDR3 sequence: CASSVAGAEGYTF. The CDR3 DNA reads TGTGCCAGCAGCGTTGCAGGGGCGGAGGGCTACACCTTC.

V and J are TRBV5-5 and TRBJ1-2; TRBD1 agrees at 7 bases. CDR1 is SGHKS and CDR2 is YYEKEE in the germline V gene (reference sequence). The CDR3 has 16 residues. V shed 5 bases, J shed 3 bases, and the junction held 13 bases outside the gene matches. CDR3 coding DNA: TGTGCCAGCAGTTACTCTGGGGGACAGAGTTACTATGGCTACACCTTC. Translation: CASSYSGGQSYYGYTF. The full variable domain, completed using reference TRBV5-5 and TRBJ1-2, is DAGVTQSPTHLIKTRGQQVTLRCSPISGHKSVSWYQQVLGQGPQFIFQYYEKEERGRGNFPDRFSARQFPNYSSELNVNALLLGDSALYLCASSYSGGQSYYGYTFGSGTRLTVV.

The J gene is TRBJ1-3, the V gene TRBV4-2, with D unclear. This CDR3 contains 14 residues. Trimming removed 1 base from V and 4 bases from J, with 8 bases in between. Germline V gives CDR1 LGHNA, CDR2 YNFKEQ. As DNA, the CDR3 is TGTGCCAGCAGCCAAGTCCGGGCGGGAAACACCATATATTTT. It translates to CASSQVRAGNTIYF.

The chain employs TRBV6-5 and TRBJ1-1; D unclear. V was clipped by 6 bases and J by 0 bases, with 11 bases between them. The CDR3 has 14 amino acids. Germline V gene data show CDR1 as MNHEY and CDR2 as SVGAGI. CDR3 amino acids: CASSRGLLNTEAFF. CDR3 coding DNA: TGTGCCAGCAGCCGCGGGCTGCTGAACACTGAAGCTTTCTTT.

The chain combines TRBV28 with TRBJ1-5, with unresolved D. The ends were cut back, 4 bases at V and 1 base at J, with 2 bases in the middle. The CDR3 consists of 12 residues. Germline V gives CDR1 MDHEN, CDR2 SYDVKM. CDR3 amino acids: CASSYSNQPQHF. In DNA, the CDR3 is TGTGCCAGCAGTTACAGCAATCAGCCCCAGCATTTT.

The genes are TRBV5-5 and TRBJ2-1, with 7 bases fitting TRBD2. The ends lost 5 bases at V and 6 bases at J; junction bases unmatched: 11. Germline CDR1 SGHKS, CDR2 YYEKEE (reference sequence). The CDR3 totals 15 residues. The chain's CDR3 is CASRLEGLAANEQFF. The CDR3 nucleotides read TGTGCCAGCAGACTGGAGGGTCTAGCGGCCAATGAGCAGTTCTTC.

This clone was seen a handful of times. The sample carries other DNA sequences with the same CDR3. This chain links TRBV18 with TRBJ2-3, with D hard to call. Trimming pared 3 bases from V and 2 bases from J, leaving 3 bases between. The CDR3 is made up of 12 amino acids. Germline V gene lookup returns CDR1 KGHSH and CDR2 LQKENI. CDR3 DNA sequence: TGTGCCAGCTCACCTTCCACAGATACGCAGTATTTT. This gives the protein CASSPSTDTQYF.

The chain links TRBV28 to TRBJ1-5; D unclear. Germline V gene sequence: CDR1 MDHEN, CDR2 SYDVKM. V was clipped by 5 bases and J by 9 bases, with 26 bases between them. The CDR3 extends over 17 amino acids. CDR3 DNA: TGTGCCAGCAGTATCACCAGCGGTTTGGTCCTCGGCGGGCCCCAGCATTTT. This codes for CASSITSGLVLGGPQHF.

The gene calls are TRBV7-9 and TRBJ1-5, with unresolved D. This CDR3 region has 13 residues. The V gene lost 3 bases and the J gene lost 3 bases, with 6 bases spanning the gap. The germline V gene encodes CDR1 SEHNR and CDR2 FQNEAQ (reference sequence). DNA for the CDR3: TGTGCCAGCAGCTTGAACTACAATCAGCCCCAGCATTTT. Amino acids: CASSLNYNQPQHF. Drawing the rest from reference TRBV7-9 and TRBJ1-5, the complete variable domain is DTGVSQNPRHKITKRGQNVTFRCDPISEHNRLYWYRQTLGQGPEFLTYFQNEAQLEKSRLLSDRFSAERPKGSFSTLEIQRTEQGDSAMYLCASSLNYNQPQHFGDGTRLSIL.

This chain uses TRBV5-6 with TRBJ1-2, with no clear D. The CDR3 contains 12 residues. Germline-derived CDR1 and CDR2 are SGHDT and YYEEEE. V lost 2 bases and J 4 bases, leaving 6 bases between the germline ends. The CDR3 region has the DNA TGTGCCAGCAGCTTCGGTAGCTATGGCTACACCTTC. Translated, it gives CASSFGSYGYTF.

The chain recombines TRBV6-6 with TRBJ2-7; no clear D gene. V gave up 7 bases and J gave up 2 bases, with 12 bases separating them. The CDR3 has 13 amino acids. Germline loops: CDR1 MNHNY, CDR2 SVGAGI (reference sequence). The DNA for the CDR3 is TGTGCCAGCAAAGACGCGCAGACCTACGAGCAGTACTTC. It is translated as CASKDAQTYEQYF.

J is TRBJ2-2 and V is TRBV28; 10 bases are a match to TRBD1. CDR3 length: 17 amino acids. CDR1 MDHEN and CDR2 SYDVKM come from the germline V gene. Trimming took 2 bases from V and 5 from J; bases not matched to a gene: 8. CDR3 in DNA: TGTGCCAGCAGTTTAAATCAAGGACAGGGGGAAACCGGGGAGCTGTTTTTT. Translation gives CASSLNQGQGETGELFF.

This chain joins TRBV28 and TRBJ1-4; TRBD1 matches at 7 bases. CDR3 length: 13 amino acids. V shed 5 bases and J 8 bases; nucleotides not matched to a gene: 5. The germline CDR1 and CDR2 sequences are MDHEN and SYDVKM. The CDR3 DNA reads as TGTGCCAGCAGTAGACAGGGCGGGGAAAAACTGTTTTTT. It specifies CASSRQGGEKLFF. Variable domain in full (rest from reference TRBV28 and TRBJ1-4): DVKVTQSSRYLVKRTGEKVFLECVQDMDHENMFWYRQDPGLGLRLIYFSYDVKMKEKGDIPEGYSVSREKKERFSLILESASTNQTSMYLCASSRQGGEKLFFGSGTQLSVL.

J is TRBJ2-7 and V is TRBV5-1, with a tentative D call TRBD1 (6 bases). CDR1 is SGHRS, CDR2 YFSETQ, per germline. V shed 0 bases and J shed 3 bases, with 10 bases lying between them. The CDR3 runs 14 residues. CDR3 in amino acids: CASSLVGQYYEQYF. As DNA, the CDR3 is TGCGCCAGCAGCTTGGTCGGACAGTACTACGAGCAGTACTTC.